This T cell receptor (beta chain) was recovered during a study of technical replicates of blood from several donors. The repertoire was sequenced with immunoSEQ multiplex PCR; TCRdb's copy has only in-frame clones and lacks some. This table holds under 85,000 clones, 93% found once. Germline trimming cut 1 base from V and 4 bases from J; bases unmatched to any gene: 3. Per germline, CDR1 MNHEY and CDR2 SVGAGI. This CDR3 has 14 residues. The sample taken for sequencing was T cells isolated from PBMCs. The source of this sequence is a human donor in good health. The V and J genes are TRBV6-5 and TRBJ1-1; TRBD1 aligns across 7 bases. The CDR3 sequence: CASSYWDSGTEAFF. Written as DNA, the CDR3 is TGTGCCAGCAGTTACTGGGACAGCGGCACTGAAGCTTTCTTT.